The entry below gives a single TCR beta chain sequence along with its context. Using a J-beta primer mix together with a sample-barcoded 5' primer, a second PCR was run for about 6 to 11 cycles. TCRdb independently ran MiXCR on the 5' RACE reads; one entry per CDR3 protein. The data hold 450,000 to 650,000 distinct CDR3 sequences, with nearly 25% observed a single time. Peripheral blood from each donor was collected in a volume of 9.5 to 10 milliliters. These data come from a study of blood T cells in healthy people across ages. Germline V gene lookup returns CDR1 MDHEN and CDR2 SYDVKM. This CDR3 is built from 15 residues. V lost 1 base and J 3 bases, leaving 9 bases between the germline ends. The data also belong to a second study, concerning T cells of mothers and their children. That paper states: Barcodes for each sample and 2-4 random nucleotides were added by the M1S primer used in the second PCR. Related and unrelated pairs show TCR recombination output that thymic selection shapes similarly.

The J gene is TRBJ1-4, the V gene TRBV28, with a possible D match to TRBD1 (5 bases). The specimen sequenced was blood. This sequence originates from a boy aged 5-17 years in good health. The CDR3, as DNA: TGTGCCAGCAGTTTATTCAGGGCCGCTAATGAAAAACTGTTTTTT. Its translation: CASSLFRAANEKLFF.